This TCR beta chain stems from a study of PD-1 blockade in classical Hodgkin lymphoma. Study overall: Patients were given intravenous nivolumab, 3 mg/kg, every 2 weeks. Points from the study as a whole: By C4D1 there was a significant rise in CD4+ TCR diversity but not in CD8+ TCR diversity. A reduction in baseline TCR diversity was reportedly seen in newly diagnosed patients relative to healthy donors.

Worth noting for this clone: The antigen is not known.

Sequencing used immunoSEQ multiplex PCR; TCRdb keeps in-frame clones, though not all of them. This sample has 21,000 or so clones, with 70% to 90% found just once. The CDR3 runs 17 residues. Per the germline V gene, CDR1 is MGHRA and CDR2 is YSYEKL. After removal of 0 bases from V and 4 bases from J, the junction contained 5 bases not matched to a gene. Time point of the sample: cycle 4 day 1 (C4D1), after 6 weeks of nivolumab. Each of the patients experienced relapse following autologous stem cell transplantation, and their brentuximab vedotin exposure differed. Complete response, partial response or progressive disease were the best responses.

The chain is built from TRBV4-1 and TRBJ2-1, with 11 bases lining up with TRBD2. The TCR comes from a human donor with classical Hodgkin lymphoma. The sample in question was peripheral blood mononuclear cells (PBMCs), obtained before the fourth cycle of nivolumab. The CDR3 is CASSQDGLAGAYNEQFF. The CDR3 DNA follows: TGCGCCAGCAGCCAAGATGGACTAGCGGGCGCTTACAATGAGCAGTTCTTC.